Described below is a single T cell receptor beta chain sequence and its context. Produced via immunoSEQ multiplex PCR; TCRdb's table is partial and in-frame only. The sample has over 200,000 clones, roughly 88% seen once. Germline loops: CDR1 MNHEY, CDR2 SVGEGT. The ends were cut back, 2 bases at V and 0 bases at J, with 5 bases in the middle. The CDR3 runs to 14 residues. Individuals aged 18 to 89 years were recruited from some 26 US areas. This entry belongs to a study of blood T cell repertoires in COVID-19. Sequenced: PBMCs or T cells enriched from blood (not recorded which). The chain carries TRBV6-2 or TRBV6-3 and TRBJ2-4; D is uncertain. The sequence was obtained from a woman aged 30 to 39 who had been exposed to COVID-19. The CDR3 region has the DNA TGTGCCAGCAGTTACACTCTAGCCAAAAACATTCAGTACTTC. As protein: CASSYTLAKNIQYF.